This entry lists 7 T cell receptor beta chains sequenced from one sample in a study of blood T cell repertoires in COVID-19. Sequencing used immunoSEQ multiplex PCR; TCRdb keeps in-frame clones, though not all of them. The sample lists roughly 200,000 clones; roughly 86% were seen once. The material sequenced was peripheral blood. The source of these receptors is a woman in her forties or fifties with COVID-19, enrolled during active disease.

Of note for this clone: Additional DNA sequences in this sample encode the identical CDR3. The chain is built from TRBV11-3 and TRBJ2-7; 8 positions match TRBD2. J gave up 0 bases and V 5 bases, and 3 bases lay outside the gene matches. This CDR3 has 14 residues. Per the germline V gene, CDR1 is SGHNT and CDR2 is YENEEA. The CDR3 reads CASSRGGTSYEQYF. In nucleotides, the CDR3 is TGTGCCAGCAGCCGCGGGGGGACCTCCTACGAGCAGTACTTC.

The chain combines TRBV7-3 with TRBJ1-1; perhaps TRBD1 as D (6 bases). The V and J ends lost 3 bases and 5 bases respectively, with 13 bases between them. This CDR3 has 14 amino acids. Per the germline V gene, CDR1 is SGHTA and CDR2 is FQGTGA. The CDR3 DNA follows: TGTGCCAGCAGCTTCGTAGGGGGAGATACTGAAGCTTTCTTT. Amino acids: CASSFVGGDTEAFF. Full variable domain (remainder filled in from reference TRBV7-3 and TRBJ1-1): GAGVSQTPSNKVTEKGKYVELRCDPISGHTALYWYRQSLGQGPEFLIYFQGTGAADDSGLPNDRFFAVRPEGSVSTLKIQRTERGDSAVYLCASSFVGGDTEAFFGQGTRLTVV.

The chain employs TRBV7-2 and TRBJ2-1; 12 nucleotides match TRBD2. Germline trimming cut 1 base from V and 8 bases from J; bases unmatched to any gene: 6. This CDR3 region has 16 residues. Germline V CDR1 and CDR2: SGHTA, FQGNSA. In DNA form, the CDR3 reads TGTGCCAGCAGCTTAGTCCCTAGCGGGGGGGCCCATGAGCAGTTCTTC. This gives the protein CASSLVPSGGAHEQFF.

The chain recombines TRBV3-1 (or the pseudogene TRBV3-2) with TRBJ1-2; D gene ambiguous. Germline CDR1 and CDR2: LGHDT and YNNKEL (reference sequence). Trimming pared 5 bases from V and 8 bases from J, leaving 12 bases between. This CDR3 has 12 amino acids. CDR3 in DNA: TGTGCCAGCAGCTCTCCCGGGGTCGGCTACACCTTC. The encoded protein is CASSSPGVGYTF.

Here the CDR3 reads CSAPDSIALHF. DNA of the CDR3: TGCAGTGCCCCGGACAGTATTGCCCTCCACTTT. The chain combines TRBV20-1 with TRBJ1-6, with D possibly TRBD1 on 6 matching bases. The CDR3 loop spans 11 amino acids. Trimming removed 6 bases from V and 14 bases from J, with 14 bases in between. The V gene's germline CDR1 is DFQATT and CDR2 SNEGSKA (reference sequence).

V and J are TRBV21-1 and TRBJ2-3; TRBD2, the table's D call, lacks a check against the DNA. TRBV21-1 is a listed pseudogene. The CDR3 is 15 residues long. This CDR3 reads CASSLAGVGTDTQYF. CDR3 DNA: TGTGCCAGCAGCCTAGCGGGGGTAGGCACAGATACGCAGTATTTT.

CDR3 nucleotide sequence: TGTGCCAGCAGTGAGAGACAGGGGAGGTCAGAGGGGTACGTC. Amino acids: CASSERQGRSEGYV. This chain joins TRBV6-1 and TRBJ2-7; 8 bases are shared with TRBD1. Germline assignment: CDR1 MNHNS and CDR2 SASEGT. The ends lost 3 bases at V and 12 bases at J; junction bases unmatched: 13. The CDR3 consists of 14 residues.